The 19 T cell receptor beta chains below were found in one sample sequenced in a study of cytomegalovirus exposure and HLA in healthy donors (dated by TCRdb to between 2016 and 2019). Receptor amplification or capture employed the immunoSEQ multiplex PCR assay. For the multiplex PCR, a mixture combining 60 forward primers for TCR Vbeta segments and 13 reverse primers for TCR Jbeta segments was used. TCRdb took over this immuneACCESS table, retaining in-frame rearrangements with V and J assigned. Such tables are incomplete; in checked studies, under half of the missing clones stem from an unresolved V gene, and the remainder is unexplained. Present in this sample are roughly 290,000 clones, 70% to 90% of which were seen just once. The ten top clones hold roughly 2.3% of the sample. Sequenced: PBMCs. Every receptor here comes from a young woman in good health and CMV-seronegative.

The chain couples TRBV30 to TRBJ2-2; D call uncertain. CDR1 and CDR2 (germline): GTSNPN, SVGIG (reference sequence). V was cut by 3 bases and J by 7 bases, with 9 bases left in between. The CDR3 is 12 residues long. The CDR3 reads CAWSTSGGELFF. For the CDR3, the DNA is TGTGCCTGGAGCACCTCGGGCGGGGAGCTGTTTTTT.

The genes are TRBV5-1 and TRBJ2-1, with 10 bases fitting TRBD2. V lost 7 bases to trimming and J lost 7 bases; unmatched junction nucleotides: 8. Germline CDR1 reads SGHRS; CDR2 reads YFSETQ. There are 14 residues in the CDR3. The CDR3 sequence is CASALAGEVNEQFF. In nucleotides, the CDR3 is TGCGCCAGCGCCCTAGCGGGGGAGGTGAATGAGCAGTTCTTC.

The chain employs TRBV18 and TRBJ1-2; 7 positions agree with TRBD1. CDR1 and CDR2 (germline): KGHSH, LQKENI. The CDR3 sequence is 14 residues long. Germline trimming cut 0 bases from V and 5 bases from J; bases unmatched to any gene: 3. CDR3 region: CASSPPGGEYGYTF. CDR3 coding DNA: TGTGCCAGCTCACCACCAGGGGGCGAATATGGCTACACCTTC.

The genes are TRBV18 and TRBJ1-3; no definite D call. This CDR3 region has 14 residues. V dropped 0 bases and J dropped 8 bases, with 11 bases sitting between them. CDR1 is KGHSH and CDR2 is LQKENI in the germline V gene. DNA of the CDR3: TGTGCCAGCTCACCACCTGTTGAGGGATACACCATATATTTT. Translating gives CASSPPVEGYTIYF.

The CDR3 loop reads CASSQYDSLSSYEQYF. Here the CDR3 DNA reads TGTGCCAGCAGCCAATACGACAGCCTGAGCTCCTACGAGCAGTACTTC. This chain links TRBV2 with TRBJ2-7, with TRBD1 as a possible D gene (5 bases). V gave up 6 bases and J gave up 0 bases, with 18 bases separating them. Germline assignment: CDR1 SNHLY and CDR2 FYNNEI. This CDR3 spans 16 amino acids.

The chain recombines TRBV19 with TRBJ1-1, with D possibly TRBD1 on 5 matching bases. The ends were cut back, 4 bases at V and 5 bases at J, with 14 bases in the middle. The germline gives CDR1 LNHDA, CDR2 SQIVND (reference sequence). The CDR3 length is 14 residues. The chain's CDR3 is CASSRQGSRTEAFF. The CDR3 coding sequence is TGTGCCAGTAGTAGGCAGGGATCCAGGACTGAAGCTTTCTTT.

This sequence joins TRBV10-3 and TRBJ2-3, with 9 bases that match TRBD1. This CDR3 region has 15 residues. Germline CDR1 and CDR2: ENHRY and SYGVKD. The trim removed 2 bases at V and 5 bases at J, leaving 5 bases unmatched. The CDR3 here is CAISEPRTGVDTQYF. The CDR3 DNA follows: TGTGCCATCAGTGAGCCCCGGACAGGGGTAGATACGCAGTATTTT.

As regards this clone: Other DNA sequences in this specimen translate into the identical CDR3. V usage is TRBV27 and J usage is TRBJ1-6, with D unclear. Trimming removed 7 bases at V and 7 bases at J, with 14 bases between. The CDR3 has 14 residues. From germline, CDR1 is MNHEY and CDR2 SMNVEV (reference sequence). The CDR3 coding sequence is TGTGCCAGCACTCAGGTCTTGAACAATTCACCCCTCCACTTT. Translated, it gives CASTQVLNNSPLHF.

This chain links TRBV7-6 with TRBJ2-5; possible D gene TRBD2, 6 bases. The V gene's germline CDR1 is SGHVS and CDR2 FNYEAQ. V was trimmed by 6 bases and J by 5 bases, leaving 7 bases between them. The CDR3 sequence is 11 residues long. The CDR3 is CASSRGETQYF. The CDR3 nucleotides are TGTGCCAGCAGTCGGGGGGAGACCCAGTACTTC.

The CDR3 reads CASSFRQGNSPLHF. In nucleotides, the CDR3 is TGTGCCAGCAGCTTCCGACAGGGTAATTCACCCCTCCACTTT. This sequence joins TRBV7-9 and TRBJ1-6, with TRBD1 matching 7 bases. The CDR3 sequence is 14 residues long. V dropped 3 bases and J dropped 6; count of bases not matched to a gene: 2. Germline V gene sequence: CDR1 SEHNR, CDR2 FQNEAQ (reference sequence). The full variable domain, completed using reference TRBV7-9 and TRBJ1-6, is DTGVSQNPRHKITKRGQNVTFRCDPISEHNRLYWYRQTLGQGPEFLTYFQNEAQLEKSRLLSDRFSAERPKGSFSTLEIQRTEQGDSAMYLCASSFRQGNSPLHFGNGTRLTVT.

The CDR3 sequence: CASSEQQRGGTTDTQYF. Here the CDR3 DNA reads TGTGCCAGCAGTGAACAACAAAGGGGCGGAACCACAGATACGCAGTATTTT. This chain joins TRBV6-1 and TRBJ2-3, with D perhaps TRBD1 (5 bases). V shed 2 bases and J shed 2 bases, with 17 bases lying between them. The CDR3 spans 17 residues. Looked up from germline, CDR1 is MNHNS and CDR2 is SASEGT.

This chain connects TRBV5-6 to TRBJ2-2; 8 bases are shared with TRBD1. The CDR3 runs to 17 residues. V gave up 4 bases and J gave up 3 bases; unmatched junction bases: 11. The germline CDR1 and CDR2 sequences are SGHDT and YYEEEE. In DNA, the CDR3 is TGTGCCAGCAGCGCTACTCGACAGGGGTCATACACCGGGGAGCTGTTTTTT. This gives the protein CASSATRQGSYTGELFF.

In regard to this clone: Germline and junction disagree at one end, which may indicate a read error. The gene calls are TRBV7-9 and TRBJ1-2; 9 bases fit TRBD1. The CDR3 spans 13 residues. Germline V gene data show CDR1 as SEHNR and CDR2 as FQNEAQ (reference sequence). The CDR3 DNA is TGTTCCAGCAGCTTCGGGACAGGGTTGGGCTACACCTTC. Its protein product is CSSSFGTGLGYTF.

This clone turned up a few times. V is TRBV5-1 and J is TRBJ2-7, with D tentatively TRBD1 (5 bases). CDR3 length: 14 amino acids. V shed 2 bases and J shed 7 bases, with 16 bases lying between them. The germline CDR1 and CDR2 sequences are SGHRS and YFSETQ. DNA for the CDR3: TGCGCCAGCAGCTTTGGGATAGACAGATGGGAGCAGTACTTC. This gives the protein CASSFGIDRWEQYF. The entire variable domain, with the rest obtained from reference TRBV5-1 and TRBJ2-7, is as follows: KAGVTQTPRYLIKTRGQQVTLSCSPISGHRSVSWYQQTPGQGLQFLFEYFSETQRNKGNFPGRFSGRQFSNSRSEMNVSTLELGDSALYLCASSFGIDRWEQYFGPGTRLTVT.

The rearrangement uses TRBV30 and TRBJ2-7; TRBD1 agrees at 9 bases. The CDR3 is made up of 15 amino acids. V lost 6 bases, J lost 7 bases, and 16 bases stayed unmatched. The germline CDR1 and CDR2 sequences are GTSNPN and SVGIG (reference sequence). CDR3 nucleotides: TGTGCCTGCCCCAAAACAGGGGGCTCCCTACTGGAGCAGTACTTC. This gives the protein CACPKTGGSLLEQYF. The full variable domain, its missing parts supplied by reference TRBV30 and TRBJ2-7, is SQTIHQWPATLVQPVGSPLSLECTVEGTSNPNLYWYRQAAGRGLQLLFYSVGIGQISSEVPQNLSASRPQDRQFILSSKKLLLSDSGFYLCACPKTGGSLLEQYFGPGTRLTVT.

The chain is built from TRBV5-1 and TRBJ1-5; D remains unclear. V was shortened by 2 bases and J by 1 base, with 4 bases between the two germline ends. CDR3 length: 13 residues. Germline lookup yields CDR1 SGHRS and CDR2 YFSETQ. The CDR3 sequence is CASSFFSNQPQHF. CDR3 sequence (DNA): TGCGCCAGCAGCTTCTTCAGCAATCAGCCCCAGCATTTT.

CDR3 residues: CSVMGQYNTEAFF. The CDR3 nucleotides read TGCAGCGTCATGGGACAGTATAACACTGAAGCTTTCTTT. The rearrangement joins TRBV29-1 to TRBJ1-1, with 7 nucleotides matching TRBD1. Germline V gene sequence: CDR1 SQVTM, CDR2 ANQGSEA. The CDR3 is 13 amino acids. The V gene end was trimmed by 6 bases and the J gene end by 2 bases; junction bases not matched to a gene: 6.

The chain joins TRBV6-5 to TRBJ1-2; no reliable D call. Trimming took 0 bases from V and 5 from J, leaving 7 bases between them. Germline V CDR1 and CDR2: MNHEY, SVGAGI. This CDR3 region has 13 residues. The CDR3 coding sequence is TGTGCCAGCAGTTACTCCAGGAGGTATGGCTACACCTTC. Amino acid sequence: CASSYSRRYGYTF.

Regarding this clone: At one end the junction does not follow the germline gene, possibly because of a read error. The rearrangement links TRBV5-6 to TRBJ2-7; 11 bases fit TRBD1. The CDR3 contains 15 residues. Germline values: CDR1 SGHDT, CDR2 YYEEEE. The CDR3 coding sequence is TGTGCCAGCAGCCTCCTGGGACAGGGGGGCTACGGGCAGTACTTC. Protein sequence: CASSLLGQGGYGQYF.